The entry that follows covers one T cell receptor beta chain sequence. This receptor's antigen is unknown. No base qualities exist here, and no much larger clone lies one base off it. Taken from the germline V gene, the CDR1 and CDR2 loops are KGHDR and SFDVKD. From the cysteine through the phenylalanine, the CDR3 covers 14 amino acids. The retained sequence is limited to the CDR3, 42 bases, with the frame set at the first base. V and J are truncated by 3 bases and 5 bases respectively, leaving an intervening sequence of 12 bases. High-throughput TCR beta sequencing profiled peripheral blood CD8+ and CD4+ T cells from healthy donors, Susac syndrome patients and multiple sclerosis patients. Recently defined diagnostic criteria for definite or probable disease were met by the Susac syndrome patients. CD8+ TEMRA cells were enriched by FACS, while bulk CD8+ and CD4+ T cells were purified by magnetic negative isolation. Blood was collected in EDTA tubes and processed within 24 hours, with PBMCs isolated through density gradient centrifugation. PBMCs intended for TCR sequencing were frozen in liquid nitrogen and were later thawed in a 37 degrees C water bath. The sorted or isolated CD4+, CD8+ and CD8+ TEMRA cells had a purity of 90% or higher.

The sample is drawn from a study of CD8 T cells in Susac syndrome (dated by TCRdb to between 2019 and 2020). Concerning the study at large: Among the Susac syndrome patients who were sequenced, clinically active disease was present in roughly six and clinical remission was observed in roughly 8. At blood withdrawal, Susac syndrome patients were therapy-naive, treated with corticosteroids (with IVIg additionally given to some), or treated with IVIg alone. Repertoire sequencing was used to test whether CD8+ T cell activation and differentiation in Susac syndrome was antigen driven. The clonality of the CD8+ T cell repertoire was compared across more than 9 healthy donors, some 14 Susac syndrome patients and 15 multiple sclerosis patients.

RNA was extracted using the RNeasy kit, and roughly 0.5 to 1 ug of the RNA was reverse transcribed with random hexamers. The immunoSEQ multiplex PCR assay, which covers 54 Vbeta and 13 Jbeta segments, was used to amplify TCR beta CDR3 regions. Bias from PCR amplification was corrected by using a synthetic template baseline for primer optimization and for computational correction. From the authors' description of their analysis: Reads were annotated to V, D and J genes according to IMGT and were analyzed with immunoSEQ Analyzer, with only productive sequences retained. To calculate clonality, Shannon entropy was normalized by log2 of the number of productive unique sequences and then subtracted from one. Public and private clones were assessed among the 100 most prevalent clones of each patient and control. A clone was defined as Susac-specific if it was absent from the healthy and MS cohorts, from about a thousand published viral clones and from other ImmuneACCESS disease sequences. TCRdb took the public reads, trimmed them with fastp at Q25, ran MiXCR for clone calling and kept in-frame beta chains. Every CDR3 protein is listed once, alongside the most common genes and DNA of its rows. For this entry, the V and J calls and clone size follow TCRdb and not the study's own pipeline. The sample table lists 84,000 or so distinct CDR3 sequences, around 96% of them with a count of one. The ten largest clonotypes hold around 0.41% of the sample.

Summary of the overall study and its limitations: Sixteen Susac-specific public clones were identified in the total CD8+ repertoire, and five Susac-specific public clones were identified in the CD8+ TEMRA repertoire. The TCR sequencing and HLA analysis was acknowledged to have included a relatively small number of individuals. Susac syndrome CD8+ repertoires showed clonal expansion, highest in CD8+ TEMRA cells and greater in clinically active than remitting patients.

This chain is built from TRBV24-1 and TRBJ2-5; the D region may be TRBD1 or TRBD2, each matching 5 bases equally. The sequence was obtained from a human donor with Susac syndrome. The sequenced material came from CD8+ T cells from PBMCs. CDR3 reads: CATSDAVGDETQYF. The nucleotide sequence is TGTGCCACCAGTGATGCGGTAGGGGACGAGACCCAGTACTTC.